This T cell receptor (beta chain) originates from a study of cytomegalovirus exposure and HLA in healthy donors. General study findings and limits: In a later analysis, at a false discovery rate of 0.05, under 20,000 TCR beta sequences were associated with HLA alleles.

Germline values: CDR1 SGHVS, CDR2 FQNEAQ. The ends were cut back, 2 bases at V and 0 bases at J, with 10 bases in the middle. CDR3 length equals 15 residues. Of note for this clone: No antigen is known for it.

PCR amplification relied on 60 Vbeta primers (plus 13 Jbeta primers). Using immunoSEQ multiplex PCR, the repertoire was profiled, and TCRdb retains in-frame clones only, with some absent. This table holds approximately 160,000 clones, 75% to 85% found once. The TCR sequence derives from a man aged 25-45 years in good health and CMV-seropositive. The chain uses TRBV7-8 and TRBJ1-1; D gene ambiguous. What was sequenced was PBMCs. CDR3 bases: TGTGCCAGCAGCTTATTGGAGAAAATGAACACTGAAGCTTTCTTT. Translating gives CASSLLEKMNTEAFF.